A selection of T cell receptor beta chains follows, all from one sample in a study of chemoradiotherapy in HPV16-positive cancers. TCRdb keeps only in-frame clones here, not all; method: immunoSEQ multiplex PCR. The sample contains tens of thousands of clones, roughly 87% of which appear only once. The source was blood, collected from a patient who underwent chemoradiotherapy. Every receptor here comes from a human donor with HPV-associated anogenital cancer. Each CDR3 is given with its conserved first and last residue. D genes are given only for firm matches. Only some rows state a clone size, as once, few, many or a class for expanded clones.

CSATPDYEQYF | TGCAGTGCGACACCCGACTACGAGCAGTACTTC | TRBV20-1 | NA | NA | 11 | TRBJ2-7
CASRRGPVAGELFF | TGTGCCTCCCGTCGCGGCCCGGTCGCCGGGGAGCTGTTTTTT | TRBV9 | NA | NA | 14 | TRBJ2-2
CASSLVAGGMSYEQYF | TGTGCCAGCAGCTTAGTAGCGGGAGGGATGTCCTACGAGCAGTACTTC | TRBV7-2 | medium-sized | TRBD2 | 16 | TRBJ2-7
CASSSTAPYEPQHF | TGTGCCAGCAGTTCGACAGCACCCTACGAGCCCCAGCATTTT | TRBV27 | few | NA | 14 | TRBJ1-5
CASRLLGIEQYF | TGTGCCAGCAGGTTACTAGGGATCGAGCAGTACTTC | TRBV6-6 | NA | NA | 12 | TRBJ2-7
CASSVAATDTQYF | TGCGCCAGCAGTGTAGCGGCCACAGATACGCAGTATTTT | TRBV10-2 | NA | NA | 13 | TRBJ2-3
CASTRDGGVTDTQYF | TGTGCCAGCACTCGGGACGGGGGGGTCACAGATACGCAGTATTTT | TRBV9 | NA | TRBD2 | 15 | TRBJ2-3
CASIPSGGGTEAFF | TGTGCCAGCATCCCCAGCGGGGGGGGCACTGAAGCTTTCTTT | TRBV27 | NA | NA | 14 | TRBJ1-1
CASSVGKGNRANTEAFF | TGTGCCAGCAGCGTAGGGAAGGGGAATAGGGCGAACACTGAAGCTTTCTTT | TRBV9 | NA | NA | 17 | TRBJ1-1
CASSIITGRALHF | TGTGCCAGCAGCATAATCACAGGGAGGGCCCTCCACTTT | TRBV5-6 | NA | NA | 13 | TRBJ1-6
CASLRVNYGYTF | TGTGCCAGCCTCAGAGTTAACTATGGCTACACCTTC | TRBV7-9 | NA | NA | 12 | TRBJ1-2
CASSLVVDTQYF | TGTGCCAGCAGCTTAGTAGTTGATACGCAGTATTTT | TRBV7-9 | few | NA | 12 | TRBJ2-3
CASSYTLGLNTGELFF | TGTGCCAGCAGTTACACCCTCGGCTTGAACACCGGGGAGCTGTTTTTT | TRBV6-6 | NA | NA | 16 | TRBJ2-2
CASSQGLAAPQETQYF | TGCGCCAGCAGCCAAGGGTTAGCAGCCCCCCAAGAGACCCAGTACTTC | TRBV4-1 | NA | NA | 16 | TRBJ2-5
CASSVGRPGGAYEQYF | TGTGCCAGCAGCGTAGGGAGACCGGGGGGGGCCTACGAGCAGTACTTC | TRBV9 | NA | TRBD2 | 16 | TRBJ2-7
CASSFGKRDTEAFF | TGTGCCAGCAGCTTCGGGAAACGGGACACTGAAGCTTTCTTT | TRBV7-6 | NA | NA | 14 | TRBJ1-1
CASRSPAGYEQYF | TGTGCCAGCAGGAGTCCAGCGGGGTACGAGCAGTACTTC | TRBV6-5 | NA | TRBD2 | 13 | TRBJ2-7
CASSVGQGETQYF | TGTGCCAGCAGCGTGGGACAGGGAGAGACCCAGTACTTC | TRBV9 | NA | TRBD1 | 13 | TRBJ2-5
CASSLGNGLPNNEQFF | TGTGCCAGCAGCTTAGGAAACGGCCTCCCGAACAATGAGCAGTTCTTC | TRBV7-9 | NA | NA | 16 | TRBJ2-1
CASSQNDRVETQYF | TGTGCCAGTAGCCAAAATGACAGGGTAGAGACCCAGTACTTC | TRBV19 | NA | TRBD1 | 14 | TRBJ2-5
CAWSVGGGPSNEQFF | TGTGCCTGGAGTGTCGGGGGAGGCCCATCAAATGAGCAGTTCTTC | TRBV30 | NA | NA | 15 | TRBJ2-1
CASSLPREAGYQPQHF | TGTGCCAGCAGTCTGCCCCGGGAAGCTGGGTATCAGCCCCAGCATTTT | TRBV6-6 | NA | NA | 16 | TRBJ1-5
CASSETRVENIQYF | TGCGCCAGCAGTGAGACGAGGGTAGAAAACATTCAGTACTTC | TRBV10-2 | NA | NA | 14 | TRBJ2-4
CASSVDRDTEAFF | TGTGCCAGCAGTGTGGACAGGGACACTGAAGCTTTCTTT | TRBV2 | NA | TRBD1 | 13 | TRBJ1-1
CASSPTTGRRTGANVLTF | TGTGCCAGCAGCCCAACGACGGGGCGTCGAACTGGGGCCAACGTCCTGACTTTC | TRBV7-6 | few | NA | 18 | TRBJ2-6
CASSVDQRGQPQHF | TGTGCCAGCAGCGTAGATCAAAGGGGACAGCCCCAGCATTTT | TRBV9 | few | NA | 14 | TRBJ1-5
CAWGPGDRNTEAFF | TGTGCCTGGGGACCCGGGGACAGGAACACTGAAGCTTTCTTT | TRBV30 | NA | TRBD1 | 14 | TRBJ1-1
CASSRRDRDAGAYTGELFF | TGTGCCAGCAGCCGCCGGGACAGGGACGCGGGGGCCTACACCGGGGAGCTGTTTTTT | TRBV5-5 | NA | TRBD1 | 19 | TRBJ2-2
CASSLGARRYNEQFF | TGTGCCAGCAGCTTAGGGGCGCGGCGTTACAATGAGCAGTTCTTC | TRBV7-2 | NA | NA | 15 | TRBJ2-1
CASSLAGQGNNEQFF | TGCGCCAGCAGCTTGGCCGGACAGGGGAACAATGAGCAGTTCTTC | TRBV5-1 | NA | TRBD1 | 15 | TRBJ2-1
CASSLDGTSGETQYF | TGTGCCAGCAGCTTAGATGGGACTAGCGGGGAGACCCAGTACTTC | TRBV11-2 | NA | TRBD2 | 15 | TRBJ2-5
CATGDRGGTGELFF | TGTGCCACCGGAGACAGGGGGGGAACCGGGGAGCTGTTTTTT | TRBV10-3 | NA | TRBD1 | 14 | TRBJ2-2
CASSYERGGQETQYF | TGTGCCAGCAGTTACGAGCGGGGGGGCCAAGAGACCCAGTACTTC | TRBV6-5 | NA | TRBD2 | 15 | TRBJ2-5
CASSLAGGGELFF | TGCGCCAGCAGCCTAGCGGGAGGCGGGGAGCTGTTTTTT | TRBV4-3 | NA | TRBD2 | 13 | TRBJ2-2
CASSLGTAETNEKLFF | TGTGCCAGCAGCTTGGGCACGGCCGAGACTAATGAAAAACTGTTTTTT | TRBV5-5 | NA | NA | 16 | TRBJ1-4
CASSRNGLGTEAFF | TGTGCCAGCAGCCGAAACGGCTTAGGTACTGAAGCTTTCTTT | TRBV7-2 | NA | NA | 14 | TRBJ1-1
CASSLEGDTYEQYF | TGTGCCAGCAGCTTGGAGGGGGACACCTACGAGCAGTACTTC | TRBV5-4 | NA | NA | 14 | TRBJ2-7
CASSVTSGDQETQYF | TGTGCCAGCAGCGTGACTAGCGGGGACCAAGAGACCCAGTACTTC | TRBV7-2 | NA | TRBD2 | 15 | TRBJ2-5
CASSFPAGMTGELFF | TGTGCCAGCAGCTTCCCGGCGGGCATGACCGGGGAGCTGTTTTTT | TRBV5-5 | NA | NA | 15 | TRBJ2-2
CASSPRTSGRDEQFF | TGTGCCAGCAGCCCTAGGACTAGCGGGAGAGATGAGCAGTTCTTC | TRBV6-5 | NA | TRBD2 | 15 | TRBJ2-1
CASSYRGAYEQYF | TGTGCCAGCAGTTACCGGGGAGCCTACGAGCAGTACTTC | TRBV6-5 | once | NA | 13 | TRBJ2-7
CASSFSGSTDTQYF | TGTGCCAGCAGCTTCAGCGGTAGCACAGATACGCAGTATTTT | TRBV11-2 | NA | NA | 14 | TRBJ2-3
CASNRQPQHF | TGTGCCAGTAACCGTCAGCCCCAGCATTTT | TRBV19 | NA | NA | 10 | TRBJ1-5
CASSPDRGGAFF | TGTGCCAGCTCGCCGGACAGGGGAGGAGCTTTCTTT | TRBV18 | few | TRBD1 | 12 | TRBJ1-1
CASSPGTPSIEQYF | TGTGCCAGCTCACCGGGAACCCCCTCTATCGAGCAGTACTTC | TRBV18 | NA | NA | 14 | TRBJ2-7
CASSGQGVGNTEAFF | TGTGCCAGTTCGGGACAGGGGGTAGGGAACACTGAAGCTTTCTTT | TRBV5-5 | NA | TRBD1 | 15 | TRBJ1-1
CASSLRGASSYEQYF | TGTGCCAGCAGTCTCCGGGGGGCGAGCTCCTACGAGCAGTACTTC | TRBV6-1 | NA | NA | 15 | TRBJ2-7
CASSQYPLDRGNQPQHF | TGCGCCAGCAGCCAATACCCCCTGGACAGGGGCAATCAGCCCCAGCATTTT | TRBV4-1 | NA | TRBD1 | 17 | TRBJ1-5
CASSFLLSGRKETQYF | TGTGCCAGCAGCTTCCTCCTTAGCGGGAGGAAAGAGACCCAGTACTTC | TRBV5-8 | NA | TRBD2 | 16 | TRBJ2-5
CASKGGRAGRMNTEAFF | TGTGCCAGTAAAGGAGGGAGGGCAGGGCGTATGAACACTGAAGCTTTCTTT | TRBV19 | NA | NA | 17 | TRBJ1-1